Listed here are 11 T cell receptor beta chains from one sample, sequenced in a study of blood T cell repertoires in COVID-19. The protocol was immunoSEQ multiplex PCR, while the TCRdb copy is restricted to in-frame clones and leaves out a portion. This table has 150,000 to 200,000 clones, over 75% appearing once. The source material was peripheral blood. All receptors derive from a man in his forties or fifties with active or convalescent COVID-19.

The rearrangement uses TRBV11-2 and TRBJ2-3; 7 positions match TRBD2. CDR1 is SGHAT and CDR2 is FQNNGV in the germline V gene. With 0 bases clipped from V and 0 bases from J, the junction kept 6 bases outside the gene matches. The CDR3 loop spans 17 amino acids. The CDR3 DNA sequence: TGTGCCAGCAGCTTAGATGGGGCTAGCGGTAGCACAGATACGCAGTATTTT. Encoded protein: CASSLDGASGSTDTQYF.

A single count supports this clone. The chain has TRBV27 and TRBJ1-1; 7 bases fit TRBD1. CDR3 length: 14 amino acids. The V segment lost 6 bases and the J segment 0 bases; nucleotides outside the gene matches: 4. Germline V gene sequence: CDR1 MNHEY, CDR2 SMNVEV (reference sequence). Written as DNA, the CDR3 is TGTGCCAGCAGGAAAGGGGGCCTGAACACTGAAGCTTTCTTT. Translated: CASRKGGLNTEAFF.

V is TRBV7-9 and J is TRBJ2-6; no clear D gene. V was shortened by 2 bases and J by 4 bases, with 9 bases between the two germline ends. The germline V gene encodes CDR1 SEHNR and CDR2 FQNEAQ (reference sequence). CDR3 length equals 15 residues. The CDR3 loop is CASSLLSSGANVLTF. CDR3 bases: TGTGCCAGCAGCTTACTGAGTTCCGGGGCCAACGTCCTGACTTTC.

The chain recombines TRBV2 with TRBJ1-5; unclear D gene. The CDR3 is made up of 15 amino acids. Trimming cost V 0 bases and J 3 bases, with 9 bases left between them. Germline V gives CDR1 SNHLY, CDR2 FYNNEI. The CDR3 DNA is TGTGCCAGCAGTGAAGCGCTTAACAACAATCAGCCCCAGCATTTT. This codes for CASSEALNNNQPQHF.

This clone was counted once. This chain connects TRBV6-5 to TRBJ1-3; no clear D gene. The ends were cut back, 0 bases at V and 1 base at J, with 7 bases in the middle. CDR1 MNHEY and CDR2 SVGAGI come from the germline V gene. This CDR3 contains 15 residues. This chain's CDR3 is CASSYSGRSGNTIYF. The CDR3 DNA is TGTGCCAGCAGTTACTCAGGGAGGTCTGGAAACACCATATATTTT.

The chain is built from TRBV3-1 (or the pseudogene TRBV3-2) and TRBJ2-1; D unresolved. The V and J ends lost 0 bases and 4 bases respectively, with 10 bases between them. CDR1 and CDR2 (germline): LGHDT, YNNKEL (reference sequence). CDR3 length: 15 residues. The CDR3 DNA is TGTGCCAGCAGCCAAGATTCCTGGCAGTACAATGAGCAGTTCTTC. This sequence encodes CASSQDSWQYNEQFF.

The rearrangement links TRBV6-2 or TRBV6-3 to TRBJ2-5; TRBD2 matches at 7 bases. Losses at the gene ends were 4 bases for V and 1 base for J; bases not matched to a gene: 6. The length of the CDR3 is 15 residues. The germline V gene encodes CDR1 MNHEY and CDR2 SVGEGT. CDR3 region: CASSSLLAAQETQYF. The CDR3, as DNA: TGTGCCAGCAGTTCGCTGCTAGCGGCCCAAGAGACCCAGTACTTC.

This chain links TRBV6-6 with TRBJ1-1; 8 positions agree with TRBD1. Germline V CDR1 and CDR2: MNHNY, SVGAGI (reference sequence). The CDR3 spans 14 residues. The ends lost 6 bases at V and 5 bases at J; junction bases unmatched: 8. CDR3 residues: CASRIRTGKTEAFF. CDR3 sequence (DNA): TGTGCCAGCAGAATTAGGACAGGGAAAACTGAAGCTTTCTTT.

The chain uses TRBV19 and TRBJ1-1; weak D call: TRBD1 (6 bases). V shed 6 bases and J shed 6 bases, with 11 bases lying between them. Germline CDR1 is LNHDA and CDR2 is SQIVND (reference sequence). This CDR3 has 12 residues. The DNA of the CDR3 is TGTGCCAGTAGCTCGCGGACAGCTGAAGCTTTCTTT. This translates into CASSSRTAEAFF. The variable domain in full, with the rest retrieved from reference TRBV19 and TRBJ1-1, is DGGITQSPKYLFRKEGQNVTLSCEQNLNHDAMYWYRQDPGQGLRLIYYSQIVNDFQKGDIAEGYSVSREKKESFPLTVTSAQKNPTAFYLCASSSRTAEAFFGQGTRLTVV.

The chain is built from TRBV6-5 and TRBJ2-7; 12 positions agree with TRBD1. CDR1 MNHEY and CDR2 SVGAGI come from the germline V gene. The ends lost 7 bases at V and 6 bases at J; junction bases unmatched: 4. The CDR3 is 13 residues long. CDR3 amino acids: CASTGQGASEQYF. DNA of the CDR3: TGTGCCAGCACGGGACAGGGGGCGAGCGAGCAGTACTTC.

The J gene is TRBJ1-1, the V gene TRBV19; D ambiguous. V was clipped by 0 bases and J by 6 bases, with 11 bases between them. The CDR3 covers 14 residues. The germline CDR1 and CDR2 sequences are LNHDA and SQIVND (reference sequence). In DNA form, the CDR3 reads TGTGCCAGTAGTATAGATGCGGGTTGGGCTGAAGCTTTCTTT. It translates to CASSIDAGWAEAFF. Supplemented by reference TRBV19 and TRBJ1-1, the full variable domain reads DGGITQSPKYLFRKEGQNVTLSCEQNLNHDAMYWYRQDPGQGLRLIYYSQIVNDFQKGDIAEGYSVSREKKESFPLTVTSAQKNPTAFYLCASSIDAGWAEAFFGQGTRLTVV.